The present TCR beta chain was sequenced within a study of T-cell reconstitution after alpha-beta-depleted transplantation in children. Study results and limitations: Recipient T cells and thymic progenitors that survived gave rise to the high TCRbeta diversity observed at day 60 in some patients. T cells produced anew were the main source of T-cell counts and diversity one year after transplant.

Preparing the TCRbeta library involved the use of unique molecular identifiers. TCRdb re-derived calls from the PCR reads in MiXCR, one entry per CDR3 protein. The sample lists hundreds of thousands of distinct CDR3 sequences, around 15% seen once, with about 32% in the top ten. CDR3 length equals 15 residues. Per germline, CDR1 MDHEN and CDR2 SYDVKM. Trimming left V 4 bases short and J 3 bases short, with 12 bases between. In regard to this clonotype: Its cognate antigen is unknown.

The chain combines TRBV28 with TRBJ2-2; tentatively, D is TRBD1 or TRBD2 (6 bases each). The TCR comes from a boy under two years old who had a stem cell transplant for Wiskott-Aldrich syndrome, so the T cells may come from the graft donor. The sequences come from PBMCs, mostly from graft donor cells, collected 360 days after TCRalphabeta/CD19-depleted stem cell transplant. For the CDR3, the DNA is TGTGCCAGCAGTTACGGGGGCCCTGACACCGGGGAGCTGTTTTTT. This encodes CASSYGGPDTGELFF.